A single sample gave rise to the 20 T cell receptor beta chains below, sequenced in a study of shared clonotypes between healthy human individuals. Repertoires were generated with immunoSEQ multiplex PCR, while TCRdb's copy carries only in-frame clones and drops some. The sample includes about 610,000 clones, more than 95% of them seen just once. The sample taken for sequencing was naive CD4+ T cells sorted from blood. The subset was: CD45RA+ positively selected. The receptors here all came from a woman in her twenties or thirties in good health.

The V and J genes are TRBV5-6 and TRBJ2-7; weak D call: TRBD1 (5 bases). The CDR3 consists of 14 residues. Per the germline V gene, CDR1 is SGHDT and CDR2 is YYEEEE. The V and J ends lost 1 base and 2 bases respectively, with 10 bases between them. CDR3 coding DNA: TGTGCCAGCAGCTTGAAGGCAGGGACCTACGAGCAGTACTTC. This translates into CASSLKAGTYEQYF.

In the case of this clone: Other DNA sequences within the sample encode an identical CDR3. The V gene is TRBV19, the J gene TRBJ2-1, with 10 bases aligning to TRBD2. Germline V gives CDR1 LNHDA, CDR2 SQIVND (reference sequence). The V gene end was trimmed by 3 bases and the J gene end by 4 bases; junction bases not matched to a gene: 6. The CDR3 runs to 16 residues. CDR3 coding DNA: TGTGCCAGTAGTATTAGGCTAGCGGGAGAATACAATGAGCAGTTCTTC. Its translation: CASSIRLAGEYNEQFF.

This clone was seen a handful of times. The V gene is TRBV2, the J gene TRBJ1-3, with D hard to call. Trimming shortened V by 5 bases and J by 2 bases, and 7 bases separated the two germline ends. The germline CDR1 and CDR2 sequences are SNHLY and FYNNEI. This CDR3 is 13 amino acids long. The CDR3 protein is CASSRYTGNTIYF. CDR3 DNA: TGTGCCAGCAGTCGTTACACTGGAAACACCATATATTTT.

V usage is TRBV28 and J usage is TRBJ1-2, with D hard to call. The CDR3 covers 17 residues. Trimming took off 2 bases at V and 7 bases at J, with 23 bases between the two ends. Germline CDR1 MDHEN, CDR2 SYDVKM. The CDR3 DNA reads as TGTGCCAGCAGTTTACGGTCTTCGGGGAGGTCGGGGAGTGGCTACACCTTC. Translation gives CASSLRSSGRSGSGYTF.

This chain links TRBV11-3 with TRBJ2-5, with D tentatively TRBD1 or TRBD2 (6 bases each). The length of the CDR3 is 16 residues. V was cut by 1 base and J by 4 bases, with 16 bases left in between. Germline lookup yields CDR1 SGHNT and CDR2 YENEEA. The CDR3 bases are TGTGCCAGCAGCTTAGGGGAAGGGGGACTCCTAGAGACCCAGTACTTC. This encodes CASSLGEGGLLETQYF. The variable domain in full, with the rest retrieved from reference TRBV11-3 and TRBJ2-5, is EAGVVQSPRYKIIEKKQPVAFWCNPISGHNTLYWYLQNLGQGPELLIRYENEEAVDDSQLPKDRFSAERLKGVDSTLKIQPAELGDSAVYLCASSLGEGGLLETQYFGPGTRLLVL.

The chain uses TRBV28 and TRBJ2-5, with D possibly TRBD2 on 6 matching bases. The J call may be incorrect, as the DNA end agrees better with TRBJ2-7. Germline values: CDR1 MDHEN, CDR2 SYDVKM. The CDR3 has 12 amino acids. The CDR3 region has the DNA TGTGCCAGCCGGGGGTTTCTCTACGAGCAGTACTTC. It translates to CASRGFLYEQYF.

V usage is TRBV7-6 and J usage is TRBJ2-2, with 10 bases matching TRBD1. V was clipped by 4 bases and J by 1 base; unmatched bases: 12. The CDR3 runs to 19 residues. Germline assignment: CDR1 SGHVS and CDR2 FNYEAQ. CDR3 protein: CASSSTRGTGAWNTGELFF. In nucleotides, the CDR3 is TGTGCCAGCAGCTCTACGAGGGGGACAGGGGCCTGGAACACCGGGGAGCTGTTTTTT.

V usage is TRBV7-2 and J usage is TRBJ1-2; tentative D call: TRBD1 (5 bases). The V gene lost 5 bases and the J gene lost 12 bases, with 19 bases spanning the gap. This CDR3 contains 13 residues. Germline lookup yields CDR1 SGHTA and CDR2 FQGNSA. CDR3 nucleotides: TGTGCCAGCAGCCCGGACACCCTCCTCCGTAACACCTTC. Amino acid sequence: CASSPDTLLRNTF.

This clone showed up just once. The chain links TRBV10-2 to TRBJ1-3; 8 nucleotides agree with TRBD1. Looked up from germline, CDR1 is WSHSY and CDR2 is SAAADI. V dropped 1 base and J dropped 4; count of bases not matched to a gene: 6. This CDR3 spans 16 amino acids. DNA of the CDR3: TGCGCCAGCAGTGAGTATGCAGGGGGCTACGGAAACACCATATATTTT. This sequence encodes CASSEYAGGYGNTIYF.

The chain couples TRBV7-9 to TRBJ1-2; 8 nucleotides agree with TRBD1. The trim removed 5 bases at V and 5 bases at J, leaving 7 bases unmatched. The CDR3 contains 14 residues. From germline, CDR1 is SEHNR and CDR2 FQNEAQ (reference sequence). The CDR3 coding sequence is TGTGCCAGCAGCCCACGGACAGGGCCTTATGGCTACACCTTC. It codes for CASSPRTGPYGYTF.

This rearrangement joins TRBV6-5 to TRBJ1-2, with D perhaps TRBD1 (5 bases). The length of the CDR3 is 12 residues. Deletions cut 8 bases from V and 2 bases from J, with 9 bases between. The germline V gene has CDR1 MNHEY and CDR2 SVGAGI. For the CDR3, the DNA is TGTGCCAGCCCGGGGCTCAACTATGGCTACACCTTC. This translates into CASPGLNYGYTF.

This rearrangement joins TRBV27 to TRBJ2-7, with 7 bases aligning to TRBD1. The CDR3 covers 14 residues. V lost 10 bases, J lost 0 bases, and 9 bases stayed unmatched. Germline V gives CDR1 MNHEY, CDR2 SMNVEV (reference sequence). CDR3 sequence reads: CATKGQWSSYEQYF. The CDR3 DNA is TGTGCCACTAAGGGACAGTGGAGCTCCTACGAGCAGTACTTC.

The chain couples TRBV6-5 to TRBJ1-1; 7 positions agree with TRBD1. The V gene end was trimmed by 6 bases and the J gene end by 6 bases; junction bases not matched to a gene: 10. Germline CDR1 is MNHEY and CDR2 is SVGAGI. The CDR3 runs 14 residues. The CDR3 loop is CASSPETGRAEAFF. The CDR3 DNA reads TGTGCCAGCAGCCCTGAGACAGGGCGGGCTGAAGCTTTCTTT.

The CDR3 region is CASSFGDSNQPQHF. As DNA, the CDR3 is TGTGCCAGCAGTTTTGGGGATAGCAATCAGCCCCAGCATTTT. The chain has TRBV27 and TRBJ1-5, with no clear D. Trimming shortened V by 3 bases and J by 0 bases, and 6 bases separated the two germline ends. This CDR3 comprises 14 residues. CDR1 is MNHEY and CDR2 is SMNVEV in the germline V gene (reference sequence).

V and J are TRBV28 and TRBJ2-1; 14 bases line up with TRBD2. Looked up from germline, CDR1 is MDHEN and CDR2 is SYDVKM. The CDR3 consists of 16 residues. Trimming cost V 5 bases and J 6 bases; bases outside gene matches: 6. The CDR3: CASSITGTSGSNEQFF. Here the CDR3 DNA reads TGTGCCAGCAGTATAACCGGGACTAGCGGGAGCAATGAGCAGTTCTTC.

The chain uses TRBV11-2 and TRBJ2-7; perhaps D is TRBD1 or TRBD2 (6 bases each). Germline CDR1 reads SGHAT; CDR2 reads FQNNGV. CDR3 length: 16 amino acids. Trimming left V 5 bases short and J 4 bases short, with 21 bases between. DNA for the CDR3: TGTGCCAGCAGCCAAGGGGGGCCAGGGGTTTGGTACGAGCAGTACTTC. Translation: CASSQGGPGVWYEQYF.

The CDR3 DNA follows: TGTGCCAGCAGTCCCTTTCCCTTCGTCTACGAGCAGTACTTC. Protein: CASSPFPFVYEQYF. The V and J genes are TRBV6-5 and TRBJ2-5; D not certain. The J call is uncertain, as TRBJ2-7 better fits the DNA end. The CDR3 loop spans 14 amino acids. From germline, CDR1 is MNHEY and CDR2 SVGAGI.

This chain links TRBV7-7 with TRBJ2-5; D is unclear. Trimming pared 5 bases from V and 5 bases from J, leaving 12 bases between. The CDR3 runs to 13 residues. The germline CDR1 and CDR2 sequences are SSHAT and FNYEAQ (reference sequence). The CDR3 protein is CASSLTSSETQYF. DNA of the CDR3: TGTGCCAGCAGCCTCACTTCTTCGGAGACCCAGTACTTC. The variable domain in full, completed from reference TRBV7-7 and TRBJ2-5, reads GAGVSQSPRYKVTKRGQDVTLRCDPISSHATLYWYQQALGQGPEFLTYFNYEAQPDKSGLPSDRFSAERPEGSISTLTIQRTEQRDSAMYRCASSLTSSETQYFGPGTRLLVL.

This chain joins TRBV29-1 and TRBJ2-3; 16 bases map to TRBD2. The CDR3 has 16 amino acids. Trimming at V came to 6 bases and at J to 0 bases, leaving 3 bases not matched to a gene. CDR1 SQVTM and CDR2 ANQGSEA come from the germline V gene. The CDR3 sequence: CSVGTSGRVSTDTQYF. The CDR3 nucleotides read TGCAGCGTCGGGACTAGCGGGAGGGTTAGCACAGATACGCAGTATTTT.

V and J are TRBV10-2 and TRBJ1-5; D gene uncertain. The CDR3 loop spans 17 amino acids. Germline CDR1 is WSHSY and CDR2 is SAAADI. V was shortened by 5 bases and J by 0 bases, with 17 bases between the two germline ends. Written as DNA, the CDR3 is TGCGCCAGCAGTTCGGGAGGGAAGATGAATAGCAATCAGCCCCAGCATTTT. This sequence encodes CASSSGGKMNSNQPQHF.